This T cell receptor (beta chain) was found in a study of T cell responses to AZD1222 COVID-19 vaccine. In the study overall: Second-dose schedules of about 4 or about 12 weeks were combined. Study outcomes and limitations: Donors skewed white British and female; clonal diversity was possibly underestimated. Mapped onto spike, vaccine-associated CD4 TCRs spanned it and were dominant at 160-218 and 743-854. Recipients of AZD1222 seropositive at baseline numbered only 6 or 7.

Trimming stripped 2 bases from V and 2 bases from J, with 6 bases between. The V gene's germline CDR1 is MNHEY and CDR2 SVGEGT. The CDR3 runs to 13 residues. Using immunoSEQ multiplex PCR, the repertoire was profiled, and TCRdb retains in-frame clones only, with some absent. The table has some 130,000 clones, 90% seen once. Of note for this clone: Its antigen is not identified.

The starting material was peripheral blood, obtained on day 0 of AZD1222 vaccination. V is TRBV6-2 or TRBV6-3 and J is TRBJ1-2; D gene unclear. The receptor was derived from an adult in good health. The CDR3 sequence: CASSYMDNYGYTF. The DNA for the CDR3 is TGTGCCAGCAGTTACATGGACAACTATGGCTACACCTTC.